The TCR beta chain under discussion was sequenced for a study of shared clonotypes between healthy human individuals. This CDR3 spans 15 amino acids. Losses at the gene ends were 5 bases for V and 3 bases for J; bases not matched to a gene: 5. CDR1 and CDR2 (germline): LNHDA, SQIVND (reference sequence). Assay: immunoSEQ multiplex PCR; the TCRdb copy retains only in-frame clones and omits some. The sample contains more than 2 million clones, more than 90% of which appear only once. For this clone: As yet, its antigen is unknown.

Study findings and constraints: In having few donors, the study represented limited genetic and exposure-history diversity. On the whole, naive subsets had larger estimated richness than memory subsets had.

Input material: naive CD4+ T cells sorted from blood. The subset here: CD45RA+ positively selected. This TCR derives from a man aged 18-30 years in good health. The V call is TRBV19, the J call TRBJ1-2; 11 bases agree with TRBD1. The CDR3 region has the DNA TGTGCCAGTAGTGAGGACAGGGGGCGATACTATGGCTACACCTTC. This encodes CASSEDRGRYYGYTF.